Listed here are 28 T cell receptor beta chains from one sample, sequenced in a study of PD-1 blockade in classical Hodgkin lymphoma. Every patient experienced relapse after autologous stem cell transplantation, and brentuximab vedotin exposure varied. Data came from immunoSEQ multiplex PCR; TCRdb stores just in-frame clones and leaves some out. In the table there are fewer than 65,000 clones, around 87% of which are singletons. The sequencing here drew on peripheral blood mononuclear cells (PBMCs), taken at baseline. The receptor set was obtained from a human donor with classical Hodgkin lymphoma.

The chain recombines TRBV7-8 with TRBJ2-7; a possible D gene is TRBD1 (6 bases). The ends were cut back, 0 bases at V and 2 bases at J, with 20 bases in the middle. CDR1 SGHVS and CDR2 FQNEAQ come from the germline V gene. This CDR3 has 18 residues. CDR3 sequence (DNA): TGTGCCAGCAGCTTAGCGCGGTCGTCCCGGACAGTGACCTACGAGCAGTACTTC. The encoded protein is CASSLARSSRTVTYEQYF.

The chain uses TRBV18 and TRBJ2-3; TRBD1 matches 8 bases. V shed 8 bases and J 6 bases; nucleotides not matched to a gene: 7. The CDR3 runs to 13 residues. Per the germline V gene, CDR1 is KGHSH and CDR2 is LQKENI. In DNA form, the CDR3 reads TGTGCCAGCCTGGACAGGGCCACGGATACGCAGTATTTT. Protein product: CASLDRATDTQYF.

The CDR3: CASSDSRGFLLETQYF. As DNA, the CDR3 is TGCGCCAGCAGCGATTCGCGGGGGTTCTTGTTAGAGACCCAGTACTTC. This chain connects TRBV5-1 to TRBJ2-5; 7 positions agree with TRBD2. The CDR3 is 16 residues long. The J segment lost 4 bases and the V segment lost 4 bases, leaving 13 bases of the junction unmatched. Germline lookup yields CDR1 SGHRS and CDR2 YFSETQ.

The CDR3 region has the DNA TGTGCCAGCAGCCAAGATGGGGCAGGGGGTCAGCCCCAGCATTTT. It is translated as CASSQDGAGGQPQHF. This chain joins TRBV4-2 and TRBJ1-5, with TRBD1 matching 7 bases. The CDR3 consists of 15 residues. V was pared by 0 bases and J by 6 bases, with 5 bases of the junction left unmatched. Germline values: CDR1 LGHNA, CDR2 YNFKEQ.

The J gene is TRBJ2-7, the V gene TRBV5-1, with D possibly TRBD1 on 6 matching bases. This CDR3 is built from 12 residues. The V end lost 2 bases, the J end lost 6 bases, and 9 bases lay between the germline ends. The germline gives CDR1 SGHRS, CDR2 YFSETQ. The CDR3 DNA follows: TGCGCCAGCAGCTTAGGACAGAGCGAGCAGTACTTC. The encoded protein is CASSLGQSEQYF.

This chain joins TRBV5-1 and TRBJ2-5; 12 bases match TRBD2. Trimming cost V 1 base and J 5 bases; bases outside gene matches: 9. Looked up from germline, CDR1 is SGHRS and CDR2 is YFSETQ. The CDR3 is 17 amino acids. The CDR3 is CASSLTPTSGGGETQYF. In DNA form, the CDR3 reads TGCGCCAGCAGCTTGACCCCGACTAGCGGGGGTGGGGAGACCCAGTACTTC.

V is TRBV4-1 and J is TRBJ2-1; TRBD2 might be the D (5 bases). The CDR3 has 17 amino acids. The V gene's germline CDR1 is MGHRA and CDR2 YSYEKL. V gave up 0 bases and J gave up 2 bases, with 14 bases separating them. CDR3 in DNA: TGCGCCAGCAGCCAAGATTCGACTACCGGGGCCTACAATGAGCAGTTCTTC. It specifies CASSQDSTTGAYNEQFF.

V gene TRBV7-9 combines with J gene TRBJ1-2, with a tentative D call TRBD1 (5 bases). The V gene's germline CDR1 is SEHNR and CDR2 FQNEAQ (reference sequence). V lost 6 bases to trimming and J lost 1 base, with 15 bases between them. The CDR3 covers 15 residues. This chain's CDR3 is CASSVQEPLNYGYTF. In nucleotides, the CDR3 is TGTGCCAGCAGTGTACAGGAGCCCCTTAACTATGGCTACACCTTC.

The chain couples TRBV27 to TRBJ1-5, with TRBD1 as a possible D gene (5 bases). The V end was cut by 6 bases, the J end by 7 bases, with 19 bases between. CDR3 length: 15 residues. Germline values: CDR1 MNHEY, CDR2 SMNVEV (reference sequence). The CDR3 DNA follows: TGTGCCAGCAGCCGGAACCGGGACGCAGTACAGCCCCAGCATTTT. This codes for CASSRNRDAVQPQHF.

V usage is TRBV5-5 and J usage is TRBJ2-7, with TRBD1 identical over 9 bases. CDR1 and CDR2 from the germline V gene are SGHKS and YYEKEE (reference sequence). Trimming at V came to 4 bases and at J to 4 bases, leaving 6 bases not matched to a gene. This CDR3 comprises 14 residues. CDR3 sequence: CASSPTGTGYEQYF. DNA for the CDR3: TGTGCCAGCAGCCCTACCGGGACAGGGTACGAGCAGTACTTC.

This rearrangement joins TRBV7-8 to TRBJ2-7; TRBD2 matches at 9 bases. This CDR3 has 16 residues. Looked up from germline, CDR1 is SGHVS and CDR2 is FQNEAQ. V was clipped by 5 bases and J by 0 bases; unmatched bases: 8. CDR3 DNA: TGTGCCAGCAGCCTTCTAGCGGGGAGGAGCTCCTACGAGCAGTACTTC. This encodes CASSLLAGRSSYEQYF.

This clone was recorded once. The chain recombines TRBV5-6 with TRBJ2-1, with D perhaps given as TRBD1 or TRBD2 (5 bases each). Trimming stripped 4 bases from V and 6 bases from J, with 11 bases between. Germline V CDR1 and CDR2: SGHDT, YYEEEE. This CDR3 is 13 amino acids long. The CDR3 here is CASSPGTGNEQFF. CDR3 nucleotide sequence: TGTGCCAGCAGCCCCGGGACCGGCAATGAGCAGTTCTTC.

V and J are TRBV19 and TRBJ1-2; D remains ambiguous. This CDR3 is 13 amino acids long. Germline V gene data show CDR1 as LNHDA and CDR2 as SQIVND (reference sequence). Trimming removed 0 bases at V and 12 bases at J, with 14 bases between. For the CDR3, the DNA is TGTGCCAGTAGTATAGAGCCGACATCTGAGGACACCTTC. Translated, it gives CASSIEPTSEDTF.

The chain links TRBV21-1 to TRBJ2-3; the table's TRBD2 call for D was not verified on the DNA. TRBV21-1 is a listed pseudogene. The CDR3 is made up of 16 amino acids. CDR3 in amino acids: CASSLRLILSTDTQYF. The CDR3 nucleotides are TGTGCCAGCAGCCTTCGACTGATCCTTAGCACAGATACGCAGTATTTT.

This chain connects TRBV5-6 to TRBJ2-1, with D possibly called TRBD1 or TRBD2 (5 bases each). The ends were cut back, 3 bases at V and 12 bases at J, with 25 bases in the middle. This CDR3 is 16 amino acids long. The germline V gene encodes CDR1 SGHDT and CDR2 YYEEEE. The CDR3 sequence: CASSSPGKGMVGRQFF. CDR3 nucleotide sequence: TGTGCCAGCAGCTCTCCGGGGAAGGGGATGGTAGGTCGGCAGTTCTTC. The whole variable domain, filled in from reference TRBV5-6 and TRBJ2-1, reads DAGVTQSPTHLIKTRGQQVTLRCSPKSGHDTVSWYQQALGQGPQFIFQYYEEEERQRGNFPDRFSGHQFPNYSSELNVNALLLGDSALYLCASSSPGKGMVGRQFFGPGTRLTVL.

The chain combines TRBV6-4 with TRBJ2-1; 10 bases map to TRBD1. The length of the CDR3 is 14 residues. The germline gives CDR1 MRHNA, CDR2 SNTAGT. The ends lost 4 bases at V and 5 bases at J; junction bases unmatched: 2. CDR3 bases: TGTGCCAGCAGTGGGACAGGGGGGGACAATGAGCAGTTCTTC. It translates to CASSGTGGDNEQFF.

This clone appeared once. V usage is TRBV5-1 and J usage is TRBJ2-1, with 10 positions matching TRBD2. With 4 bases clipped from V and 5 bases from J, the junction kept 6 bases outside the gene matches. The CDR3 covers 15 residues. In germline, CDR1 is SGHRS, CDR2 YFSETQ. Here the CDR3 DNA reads TGCGCCAGCAGCGACGGACTAGCGGCCAACAATGAGCAGTTCTTC. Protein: CASSDGLAANNEQFF.

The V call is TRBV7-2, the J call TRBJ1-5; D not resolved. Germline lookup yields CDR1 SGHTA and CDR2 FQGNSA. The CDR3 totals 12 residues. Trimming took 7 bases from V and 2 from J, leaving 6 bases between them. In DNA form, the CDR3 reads TGTGCCAGCACCCAGGGCAATCAGCCCCAGCATTTT. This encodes CASTQGNQPQHF.

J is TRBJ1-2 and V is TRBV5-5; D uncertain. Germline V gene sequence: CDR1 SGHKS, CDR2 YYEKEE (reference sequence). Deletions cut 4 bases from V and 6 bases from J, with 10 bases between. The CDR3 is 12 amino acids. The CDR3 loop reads CASSPYVHGYTF. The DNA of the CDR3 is TGTGCCAGCAGCCCTTATGTCCATGGCTACACCTTC.

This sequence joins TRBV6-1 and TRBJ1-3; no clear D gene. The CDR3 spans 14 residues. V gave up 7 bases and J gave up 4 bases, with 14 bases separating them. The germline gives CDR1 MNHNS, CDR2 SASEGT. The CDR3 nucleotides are TGTGCCAGCATTGAGGCACGAGGCGGAAACACCATATATTTT. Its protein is CASIEARGGNTIYF.

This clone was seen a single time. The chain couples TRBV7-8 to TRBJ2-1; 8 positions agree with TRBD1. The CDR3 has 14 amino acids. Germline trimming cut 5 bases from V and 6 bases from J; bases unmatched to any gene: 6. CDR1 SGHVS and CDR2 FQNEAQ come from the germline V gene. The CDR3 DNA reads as TGTGCCAGCAGCACACGACAGGGGCGCAATGAGCAGTTCTTC. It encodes CASSTRQGRNEQFF.

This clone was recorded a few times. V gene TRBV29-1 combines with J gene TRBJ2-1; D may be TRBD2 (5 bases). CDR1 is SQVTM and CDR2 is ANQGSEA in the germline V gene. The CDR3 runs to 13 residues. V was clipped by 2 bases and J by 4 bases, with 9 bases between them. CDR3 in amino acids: CSVEQDLYNEQFF. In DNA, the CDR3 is TGCAGCGTTGAACAGGACTTATACAATGAGCAGTTCTTC.

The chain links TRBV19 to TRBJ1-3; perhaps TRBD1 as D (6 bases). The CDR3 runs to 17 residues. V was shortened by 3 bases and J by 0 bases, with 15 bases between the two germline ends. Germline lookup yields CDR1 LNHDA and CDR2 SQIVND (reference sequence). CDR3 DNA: TGTGCCAGTAGTATGGACAGCGCTAAATTCTCTGGAAACACCATATATTTT. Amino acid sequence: CASSMDSAKFSGNTIYF. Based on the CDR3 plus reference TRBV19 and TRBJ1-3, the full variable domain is DGGITQSPKYLFRKEGQNVTLSCEQNLNHDAMYWYRQDPGQGLRLIYYSQIVNDFQKGDIAEGYSVSREKKESFPLTVTSAQKNPTAFYLCASSMDSAKFSGNTIYFGEGSWLTVV.

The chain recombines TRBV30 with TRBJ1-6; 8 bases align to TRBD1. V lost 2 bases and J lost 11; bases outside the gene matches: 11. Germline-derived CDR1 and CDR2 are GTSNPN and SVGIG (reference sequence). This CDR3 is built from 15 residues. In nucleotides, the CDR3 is TGTGCCTGGAGTCCACGGACAGGGCGAGGGGCACCCCTCCACTTT. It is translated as CAWSPRTGRGAPLHF.

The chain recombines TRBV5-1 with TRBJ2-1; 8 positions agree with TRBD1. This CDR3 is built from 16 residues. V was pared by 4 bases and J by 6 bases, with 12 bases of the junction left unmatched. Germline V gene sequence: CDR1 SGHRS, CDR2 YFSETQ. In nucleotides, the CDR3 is TGCGCCAGCAGCCACCGGACAGGGTGGGGTGGCAATGAGCAGTTCTTC. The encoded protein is CASSHRTGWGGNEQFF.

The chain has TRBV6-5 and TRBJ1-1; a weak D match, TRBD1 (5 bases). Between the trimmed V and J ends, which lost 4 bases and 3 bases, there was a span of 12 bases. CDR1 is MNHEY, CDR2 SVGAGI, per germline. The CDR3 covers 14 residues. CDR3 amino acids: CASSSTTAYTEAFF. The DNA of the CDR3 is TGTGCCAGCAGTTCCACGACAGCCTACACTGAAGCTTTCTTT.

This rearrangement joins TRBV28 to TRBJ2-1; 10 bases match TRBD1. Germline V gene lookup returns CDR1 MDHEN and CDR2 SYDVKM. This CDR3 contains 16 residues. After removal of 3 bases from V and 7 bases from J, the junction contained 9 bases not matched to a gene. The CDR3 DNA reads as TGTGCCAGCAGTTTTCTTGAAGGACAGGGGGTAAATGAGCAGTTCTTC. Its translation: CASSFLEGQGVNEQFF.

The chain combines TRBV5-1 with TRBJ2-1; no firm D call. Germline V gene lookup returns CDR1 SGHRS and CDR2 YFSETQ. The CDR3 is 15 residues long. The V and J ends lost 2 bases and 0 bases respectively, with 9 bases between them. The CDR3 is CASSFLAFSYNEQFF. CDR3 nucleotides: TGCGCCAGCAGCTTTTTAGCTTTCTCCTACAATGAGCAGTTCTTC.